Listed here are 14 T cell receptor beta chains from one sample, sequenced in a study of beta chain features in type 1 diabetes. The study reverse transcribed the entire isolated RNA, so it sequenced expressed TCRB transcripts. TCRdb's table, derived via immunoSEQ multiplex PCR, lists solely in-frame clones and lacks some. The sample contains 400,000 to 600,000 clones, approximately 31% of which appear only once. Sequenced input: naive CD4+ T cells from blood. The receptors stem from a man younger than 35 in good health.

The chain uses TRBV9 and TRBJ2-2; D is unresolved. The germline gives CDR1 SGDLS, CDR2 YYNGEE. This CDR3 is built from 15 residues. Between the trimmed V and J ends, which lost 0 bases and 5 bases, there was a span of 11 bases. CDR3 nucleotides: TGTGCCAGCAGCGTAGCACAGCCAAGGACCGGGGAGCTGTTTTTT. Translating gives CASSVAQPRTGELFF.

This clone was found a few times. The chain has TRBV30 and TRBJ2-4; 7 bases line up with TRBD1. Germline lookup yields CDR1 GTSNPN and CDR2 SVGIG (reference sequence). V shed 5 bases, J shed 0 bases, and the junction held 10 bases outside the gene matches. The CDR3 extends over 16 amino acids. CDR3 sequence (DNA): TGTGCCTGGGATGGGGGACAGTTTGTAGCCAAAAACATTCAGTACTTC. Translation gives CAWDGGQFVAKNIQYF.

The chain is built from TRBV4-1 and TRBJ2-7; D unresolved. Trimming shortened V by 6 bases and J by 2 bases, and 11 bases separated the two germline ends. Germline values: CDR1 MGHRA, CDR2 YSYEKL. The CDR3 spans 13 residues. The CDR3: CASSRTITYEQYF. DNA for the CDR3: TGCGCCAGCAGTCGGACCATAACCTACGAGCAGTACTTC.

This clone came up a few times. The gene calls are TRBV20-1 and TRBJ1-1, with a tentative D call TRBD1 (5 bases). This CDR3 spans 11 amino acids. Trimming pared 3 bases from V and 4 bases from J, leaving 6 bases between. Germline loops: CDR1 DFQATT, CDR2 SNEGSKA (reference sequence). In nucleotides, the CDR3 is TGCAGTGCTAGGGGGGTCACTGAAGCTTTCTTT. Translation: CSARGVTEAFF.

The chain links TRBV9 to TRBJ2-7; TRBD1 might be the D (5 bases). The germline CDR1 and CDR2 sequences are SGDLS and YYNGEE. Trimming left V 4 bases short and J 1 base short, with 9 bases between. This CDR3 is 13 amino acids long. The CDR3 DNA reads TGTGCCAGCAGCAACTCAGGGTCCTACGAGCAGTACTTC. Translation: CASSNSGSYEQYF.

Worth noting for this clone: Distinct nucleotide sequences in the sample also encode this CDR3. The genes are TRBV6-6 and TRBJ2-3; D ambiguous. With 3 bases removed from V and 5 bases from J, the gap between germline ends came to 6 bases. The germline V gene has CDR1 MNHNY and CDR2 SVGAGI (reference sequence). The CDR3 is made up of 12 amino acids. CDR3 amino acids: CASSYLRDTQYF. The CDR3, as DNA: TGTGCCAGCAGTTATCTGAGAGATACGCAGTATTTT.

The V gene is TRBV2, the J gene TRBJ2-1; TRBD2 agrees at 12 bases. The CDR3 covers 14 residues. Trimming removed 10 bases from V and 8 bases from J; junction bases left unmatched: 9. Germline values: CDR1 SNHLY, CDR2 FYNNEI. CDR3 DNA: TGTGCCACCTCTAGCGGGAGGGCCTCCCATGAGCAGTTCTTC. Protein sequence: CATSSGRASHEQFF.

The chain has TRBV4-3 and TRBJ2-5; 7 nucleotides agree with TRBD1. Germline-derived CDR1 and CDR2 are LGHNA and YSLEER. With 4 bases clipped from V and 1 base from J, the junction kept 9 bases outside the gene matches. The CDR3 extends over 16 amino acids. The CDR3 region is CASSLTGQRVQETQYF. Here the CDR3 DNA reads TGCGCCAGCAGCCTAACGGGACAGCGAGTCCAAGAGACCCAGTACTTC.

The V gene is TRBV5-6, the J gene TRBJ2-7; 7 nucleotides agree with TRBD1. CDR1 is SGHDT and CDR2 is YYEEEE in the germline V gene. Trimming removed 5 bases from V and 3 bases from J; junction bases left unmatched: 5. CDR3 size: 13 residues. The CDR3 loop is CASSRDRVYEQYF. CDR3 in DNA: TGTGCCAGCAGTCGGGACAGAGTCTACGAGCAGTACTTC.

The chain carries TRBV30 and TRBJ2-1; TRBD2 agrees at 10 bases. The germline V gene has CDR1 GTSNPN and CDR2 SVGIG (reference sequence). The CDR3 spans 15 residues. Unmatched junction bases numbered 11, after V lost 4 bases and J lost 8 bases. The DNA of the CDR3 is TGTGCCTGGACCCCCCTGGGGACTAGCGTTTATGAGCAGTTCTTC. This codes for CAWTPLGTSVYEQFF.

The chain recombines TRBV9 with TRBJ2-7; D uncertain. This CDR3 has 13 residues. Germline CDR1 reads SGDLS; CDR2 reads YYNGEE. V was pared by 0 bases and J by 5 bases, with 9 bases between. The CDR3 coding sequence is TGTGCCAGCAGCGTAGGGCCGTCCCACGAGCAGTACTTC. Translating it yields CASSVGPSHEQYF.

This clone was observed a few times. The chain is built from TRBV27 and TRBJ2-7; D tentatively fits TRBD1 or TRBD2 (6 bases each). Between the trimmed V and J ends, which lost 10 bases and 2 bases, there was a span of 18 bases. Germline lookup yields CDR1 MNHEY and CDR2 SMNVEV (reference sequence). This CDR3 has 14 residues. In nucleotides, the CDR3 is TGTGCCACCACGAAGGGGGGAACCGCCTACGAGCAGTACTTC. Protein: CATTKGGTAYEQYF.

This clone was detected only a few times. This chain uses TRBV7-2 with TRBJ2-5; tentative D call: TRBD2 (5 bases). V dropped 0 bases and J dropped 3 bases, with 8 bases sitting between them. From germline, CDR1 is SGHTA and CDR2 FQGNSA. This CDR3 has 14 residues. This CDR3 is CASSLAGAKETQYF. The CDR3 DNA sequence: TGTGCCAGCAGCTTAGCGGGAGCCAAAGAGACCCAGTACTTC.

This clone was detected only a few times. The rearrangement joins TRBV10-3 to TRBJ2-3; D may be TRBD2 (5 bases). Germline V lookup: CDR1 ENHRY, CDR2 SYGVKD. The CDR3 loop spans 13 amino acids. The V end lost 4 bases, the J end lost 3 bases, and 8 bases lay between the germline ends. The DNA of the CDR3 is TGTGCCATCAGTGGGACTGGAACAGATACGCAGTATTTT. Translated: CAISGTGTDTQYF.